This T cell receptor (beta chain) was identified during a study of identical twins (dated by TCRdb to 2016 to 2017). For the study in its entirety: To test whether fetal clonotypes persist, the study used deep sequencing on TCR alpha and beta repertoires from monozygotic twins, unrelated adults of various ages, and cord blood. To rule out contamination, the twin experiments were replicated at different times with different library preparation protocols.

Looking up the germline V gene yields CDR1 MGHDK and CDR2 SYGVNS. V is trimmed back by 5 bases and J by 0 bases, and the junction contains 5 bases that no gene match accounts for. The CDR3 measures 16 amino acids from cysteine to phenylalanine. Only the CDR3 portion is preserved as DNA: 48 bases, with reading frame beginning at the first base. What the study reported, not specific to this receptor: Zero-insertion analyses could be partly confounded by invariant T cells such as MAIT and iNKT, though diverse VJ usage argued against such confounding for most clonotypes. Because the same donors could not be followed over many years, conclusions were based on cross-sectional statistical analysis. Out-of-frame TCR alpha sharing in monozygotic twins was systematically underestimated by recombination models, whereas sharing between unrelated individuals was in agreement with the recombination models. Excess twin sharing in beta out-of-frame sequences was weaker because fewer shared sequences lowered the signal-to-noise ratio. Compared with coincidental sharing between unrelated individuals, out-of-frame TCR alpha sequences shared between twins had an excess of sequences with low generation probability. Abundant cord blood beta clonotypes had fewer insertions, young adult naive repertoires showed a similar but weaker trend, and memory repertoires showed no such trend.

Library preparation used 5' RACE. TCRdb names Illumina HiSeq 2000 as the instrument used. A universal primer binding site was added through template switching, and the final cDNA carried a unique molecular identifier so that TCR cDNA molecules could be counted accurately. First-strand cDNA for TCR alpha and beta chains was synthesized from specific primers in the conserved constant-segment region. To control for contamination, each cDNA library was double barcoded with a SMART-Mk sample barcode plus Illumina barcodes. Two successive PCR steps introduced TruSeq adapter sequences along with Illumina sample barcodes. TCR alpha and beta cDNA libraries were sequenced on the Illumina HiSeq platform with custom primers. On the study's bioinformatics: MiGEC processed the raw reads to extract unique molecular identifiers, while MiXCR was used to determine the CDR3 positions. For each individual, recombination models were inferred using an EM algorithm with the repgenHMM and IGoR tools. The analysis of shared clonotypes was done with the tcR package in R, with sharing normalized by the product of cloneset sizes. Out-of-frame nonproductive sequences were analyzed to study raw recombination free of thymic and clonal selection effects. Through fastp at Q25 and MiXCR, TCRdb rebuilt clones from the public reads, retaining in-frame beta chains. Each record represents a unique CDR3 protein, reported with the most common genes and DNA among its rows. TCRdb's processing, not the authors', yielded these V and J calls. Recorded for this sample are 450,000 to 650,000 distinct CDR3 sequences; 7.5% to 10% of them occurred a single time. Approximately 3.2% of the sample goes to the ten largest clones.

This clonotype has more than one count but fewer than ten. The antigen this receptor binds is unknown. Base quality data are lacking; no much larger clone is found one base away. Only healthy Caucasian donors were included. The twin cohort consisted of three pairs of female monozygotic twins, all aged about 18 to 30 years. The RNA used for TCR libraries was isolated from peripheral blood mononuclear cells. These data also formed part of another study, on yellow fever vaccine responses in identical twins. As the second study states: According to the authors, the vaccine-induced T cell response in identical twins seemed to be partly convergent and partly specific to each individual. In the study, vaccine-responding T cell clones were precisely tracked in identical twins.

The clonotype comes from a woman aged 18-35 years in good health. Sequenced sample: PBMCs. The chain is assembled from TRBV25-1 and TRBJ2-1, and 9 bases in between align with TRBD2. The base sequence is TGTGCCAGCAGTCCCCCGACTAGCGGCTCCTACAATGAGCAGTTCTTC. This is translated as CASSPPTSGSYNEQFF.